This record concerns one T cell receptor (beta chain) sequence. Isolation of CD4+ naive, central memory, regulatory and stem cell-like memory cells was achieved by sorting via CD45RO/CCR7/CD25/CD127/CD95/CD27. Sorting produced populations that all topped 95% purity. V was cut by 3 bases and J by 8 bases, with 11 bases left in between. This CDR3 is 13 amino acids long. In germline, CDR1 is SGHTA, CDR2 FQGNSA. The entirety of the isolated RNA underwent reverse transcription, so expressed TCRB transcripts were sequenced. Clones were sequenced by immunoSEQ multiplex PCR, and TCRdb holds only the in-frame ones, with some missing. Of about 620,000 clones listed, about a sixth are singletons. This specimen belongs to a study of beta chain features in type 1 diabetes.

V gene TRBV7-2 combines with J gene TRBJ2-1, with D tentatively TRBD1 or TRBD2 (5 bases each). Material: naive CD4+ T cells from blood. The sequence came from a man aged 18 to 30 in good health. The CDR3 DNA follows: TGTGCCAGCAGCTTCGGGGCTGCGGATGAGCAGTTCTTC. Translated: CASSFGAADEQFF. Full variable domain (missing parts from reference TRBV7-2 and TRBJ2-1): GAGVSQSPSNKVTEKGKDVELRCDPISGHTALYWYRQSLGQGLEFLIYFQGNSAPDKSGLPSDRFSAERTGGSVSTLTIQRTQQEDSAVYLCASSFGAADEQFFGPGTRLTVL.